Detailed here is one T cell receptor beta chain. The data stem from a study of blood T cell repertoires in COVID-19. The wider study: COVID-19 samples, acute and convalescent, were from the United States, Italy and Spain. Nucleic acid was either cDNA or gDNA, and it came from T cells, B-cell-depleted T cells, or PBMCs.

Under the authors' procedure: For nucleated cells, counts were estimated from reference gene primer amplification. Profiling relied on immunoSEQ multiplex PCR, and the TCRdb table lists in-frame clones only, not all of them. V and J calls and clone size are given by that table; D and trimming were obtained from the DNA. The data contain about 99,000 clones, roughly 86% of them singletons. This CDR3 has 18 amino acids. Trimming at V came to 0 bases and at J to 5 bases, leaving 14 bases not matched to a gene. Germline values: CDR1 LGHNA, CDR2 YNFKEQ. The chain recombines TRBV4-2 with TRBJ2-7, with 9 positions matching TRBD2. Sequencing used peripheral blood. The sequence came from a woman aged 55-69 years in a cohort sampled during active or convalescent COVID-19. The CDR3 here is CASSQDWGGGAILNEQYF. In DNA, the CDR3 is TGTGCCAGCAGCCAAGATTGGGGCGGGGGGGCCATTCTGAACGAGCAGTACTTC.